The T cell receptor beta chain described here comes from a study of T cell changes during pregnancy in multiple sclerosis. This table comes from immunoSEQ multiplex PCR, and its TCRdb copy is limited to in-frame clones, with some not included. The sample lists roughly 84,000 clones, 93% seen once, with roughly 1.4% in the top ten. The CDR3 length is 14 residues. Germline trimming cut 0 bases from V and 6 bases from J; bases unmatched to any gene: 1. Germline V gene lookup returns CDR1 MNHEY and CDR2 SVGAGI. The material sequenced was peripheral blood, taken in the third trimester of pregnancy. The clonotype was recovered from a female donor in good health, enrolled as a control in a pregnancy study. The rearrangement uses TRBV6-5 and TRBJ2-2; TRBD1 matches 7 bases. The CDR3 sequence: CASSYSRGPGELFF. DNA for the CDR3: TGTGCCAGCAGTTACTCGAGGGGGCCCGGGGAGCTGTTTTTT.